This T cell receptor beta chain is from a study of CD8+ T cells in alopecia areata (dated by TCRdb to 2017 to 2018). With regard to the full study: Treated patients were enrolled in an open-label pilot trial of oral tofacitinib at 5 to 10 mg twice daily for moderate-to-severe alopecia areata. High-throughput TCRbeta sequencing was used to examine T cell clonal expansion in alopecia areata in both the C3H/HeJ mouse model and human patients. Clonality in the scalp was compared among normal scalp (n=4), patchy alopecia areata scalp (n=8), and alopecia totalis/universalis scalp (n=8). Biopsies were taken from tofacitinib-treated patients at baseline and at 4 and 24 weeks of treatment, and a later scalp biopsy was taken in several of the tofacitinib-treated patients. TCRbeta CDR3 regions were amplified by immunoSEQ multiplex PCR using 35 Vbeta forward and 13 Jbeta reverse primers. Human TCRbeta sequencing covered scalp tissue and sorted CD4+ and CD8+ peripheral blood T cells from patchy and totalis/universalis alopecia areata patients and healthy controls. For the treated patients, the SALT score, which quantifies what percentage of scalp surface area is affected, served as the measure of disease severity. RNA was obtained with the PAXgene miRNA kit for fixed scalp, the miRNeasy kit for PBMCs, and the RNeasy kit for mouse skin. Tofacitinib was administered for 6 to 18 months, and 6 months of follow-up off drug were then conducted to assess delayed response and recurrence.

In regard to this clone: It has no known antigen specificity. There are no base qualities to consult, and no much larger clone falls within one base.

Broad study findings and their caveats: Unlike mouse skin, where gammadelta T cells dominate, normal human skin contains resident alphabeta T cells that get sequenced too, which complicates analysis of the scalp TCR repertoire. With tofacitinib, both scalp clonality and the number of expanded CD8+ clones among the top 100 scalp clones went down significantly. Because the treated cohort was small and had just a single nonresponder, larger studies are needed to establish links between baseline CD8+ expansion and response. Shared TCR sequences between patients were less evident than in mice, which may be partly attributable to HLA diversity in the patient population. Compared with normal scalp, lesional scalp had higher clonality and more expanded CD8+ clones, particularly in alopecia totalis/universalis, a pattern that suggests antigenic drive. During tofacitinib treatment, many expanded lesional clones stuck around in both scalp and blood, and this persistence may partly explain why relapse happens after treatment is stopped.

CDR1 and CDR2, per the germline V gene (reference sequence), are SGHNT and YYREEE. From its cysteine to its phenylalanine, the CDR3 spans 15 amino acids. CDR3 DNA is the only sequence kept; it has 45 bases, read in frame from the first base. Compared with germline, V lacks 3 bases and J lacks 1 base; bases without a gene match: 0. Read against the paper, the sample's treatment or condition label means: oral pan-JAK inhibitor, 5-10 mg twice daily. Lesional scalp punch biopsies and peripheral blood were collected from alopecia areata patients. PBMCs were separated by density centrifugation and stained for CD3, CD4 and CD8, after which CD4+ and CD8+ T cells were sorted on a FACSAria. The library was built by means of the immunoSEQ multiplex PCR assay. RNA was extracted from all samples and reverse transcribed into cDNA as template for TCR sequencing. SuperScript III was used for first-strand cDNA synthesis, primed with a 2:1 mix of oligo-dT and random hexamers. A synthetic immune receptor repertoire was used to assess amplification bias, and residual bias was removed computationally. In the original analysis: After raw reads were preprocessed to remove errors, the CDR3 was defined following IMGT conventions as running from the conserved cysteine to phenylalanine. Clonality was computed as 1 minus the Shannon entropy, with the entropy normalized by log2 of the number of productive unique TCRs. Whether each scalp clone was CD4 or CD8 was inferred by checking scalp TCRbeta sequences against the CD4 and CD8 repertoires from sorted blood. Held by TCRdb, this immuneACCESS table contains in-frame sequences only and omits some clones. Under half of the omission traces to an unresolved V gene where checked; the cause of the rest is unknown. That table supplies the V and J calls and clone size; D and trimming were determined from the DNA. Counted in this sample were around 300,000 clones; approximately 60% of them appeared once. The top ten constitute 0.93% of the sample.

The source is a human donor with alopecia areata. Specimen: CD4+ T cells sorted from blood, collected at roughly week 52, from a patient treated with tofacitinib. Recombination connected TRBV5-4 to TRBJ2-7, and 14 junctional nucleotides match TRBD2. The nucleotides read TGTGCCAGCAGCTGGACTAGCGGGGGGTCCTACGAGCAGTACTTC. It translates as CASSWTSGGSYEQYF.